The 21 T cell receptor beta chains in this list originate from one sample, sequenced in a study of cytomegalovirus exposure and HLA in healthy donors. Both 60 Vbeta primers and 13 Jbeta primers went into the PCR. Libraries were prepared by immunoSEQ multiplex PCR; TCRdb keeps only in-frame clonotypes and omits some of them. This sample carries about 160,000 clones, about 80% of them seen once, and the ten largest clones take around a tenth. The material sequenced was PBMCs. These receptors were obtained from a man aged 18 to 29 in good health and CMV-seropositive.

The V gene is TRBV25-1, the J gene TRBJ2-3; perhaps TRBD2 as D (5 bases). Germline assignment: CDR1 MGHDK and CDR2 SYGVNS. The V and J ends lost 6 bases and 0 bases respectively, with 13 bases between them. This CDR3 has 15 residues. This chain's CDR3 is CASSLRAASTDTQYF. CDR3 sequence (DNA): TGTGCCAGCAGCCTGAGAGCGGCTAGCACAGATACGCAGTATTTT.

This chain uses TRBV18 with TRBJ2-7; 7 nucleotides line up with TRBD1. V trimming: 3 bases; J trimming: 4 bases; junction bases outside the gene matches: 9. The CDR3 totals 15 residues. Germline loops: CDR1 KGHSH, CDR2 LQKENI. The CDR3, as DNA: TGTGCCAGCTCACCTTACCGGACAGGCTCTTACGAGCAGTACTTC. Translated, it gives CASSPYRTGSYEQYF. Together with reference TRBV18 and TRBJ2-7, the CDR3 gives the full variable domain: NAGVMQNPRHLVRRRGQEARLRCSPMKGHSHVYWYRQLPEEGLKFMVYLQKENIIDESGMPKERFSAEFPKEGPSILRIQQVVRGDSAAYFCASSPYRTGSYEQYFGPGTRLTVT.

This sequence joins TRBV7-8 and TRBJ1-3, with no clear D. The CDR3 covers 15 residues. Between the trimmed V and J ends, which lost 2 bases and 0 bases, there was a span of 8 bases. Germline CDR1 and CDR2: SGHVS and FQNEAQ. The DNA of the CDR3 is TGTGCCAGCAGCTTACGCGTCGGCTCTGGAAACACCATATATTTT. The encoded protein is CASSLRVGSGNTIYF. Based on the CDR3 plus reference TRBV7-8 and TRBJ1-3, the full variable domain is GAGVSQSPRYKVAKRGQDVALRCDPISGHVSLFWYQQALGQGPEFLTYFQNEAQLDKSGLPSDRFFAERPEGSVSTLKIQRTQQEDSAVYLCASSLRVGSGNTIYFGEGSWLTVV.

The genes are TRBV19 and TRBJ1-2; no clear D gene. The CDR3 has 14 amino acids. Between the trimmed V and J ends, which lost 4 bases and 2 bases, there was a span of 11 bases. The V gene's germline CDR1 is LNHDA and CDR2 SQIVND (reference sequence). The CDR3 DNA reads TGTGCCAGTAGTACCACCGGGTCGAACTATGGCTACACCTTC. This gives the protein CASSTTGSNYGYTF.

The chain joins TRBV6-1 to TRBJ2-7; D uncertain. Per germline, CDR1 MNHNS and CDR2 SASEGT. V was cut by 3 bases and J by 2 bases, with 11 bases left in between. The CDR3 is made up of 14 amino acids. CDR3 in amino acids: CASSEGPRPYEQYF. In nucleotides, the CDR3 is TGTGCCAGCAGTGAGGGCCCTCGCCCCTACGAGCAGTACTTC.

For the CDR3, the DNA is TGTGCCAGCAGCCGACAATCGACCCTGAACACTGAAGCTTTCTTT. It is translated as CASSRQSTLNTEAFF. The chain links TRBV7-2 to TRBJ1-1; D ambiguous. The CDR3 sequence is 15 residues long. Trimming shortened V by 5 bases and J by 0 bases, and 13 bases separated the two germline ends. Per the germline V gene, CDR1 is SGHTA and CDR2 is FQGNSA.

The chain uses TRBV19 and TRBJ2-7; TRBD1 matches 9 bases. Germline V CDR1 and CDR2: LNHDA, SQIVND (reference sequence). The length of the CDR3 is 15 residues. The ends lost 5 bases at V and 4 bases at J; junction bases unmatched: 9. CDR3 amino acids: CASSPDRGNPYEQYF. CDR3 DNA sequence: TGTGCCAGTAGTCCCGACAGGGGGAATCCGTACGAGCAGTACTTC.

The chain couples TRBV6-5 to TRBJ1-6; D ambiguous. Trimming left V 2 bases short and J 7 bases short, with 9 bases between. The length of the CDR3 is 14 residues. Germline V gives CDR1 MNHEY, CDR2 SVGAGI. CDR3 in DNA: TGTGCCAGCAGTTACGAGGGTACCAATTCACCCCTCCACTTT. Translation gives CASSYEGTNSPLHF.

The chain couples TRBV4-2 to TRBJ2-5; a weak D match, TRBD2 (7 bases). The V and J ends lost 0 bases and 5 bases respectively, with 13 bases between them. The CDR3 has 15 residues. Germline CDR1 reads LGHNA; CDR2 reads YNFKEQ. CDR3 in amino acids: CASSQDQGGGETQYF. CDR3 sequence (DNA): TGTGCCAGCAGCCAAGACCAGGGAGGGGGGGAGACCCAGTACTTC.

The rearrangement links TRBV7-9 to TRBJ2-3; 9 nucleotides match TRBD2. CDR3 size: 18 residues. Germline V CDR1 and CDR2: SEHNR, FQNEAQ (reference sequence). The trim removed 2 bases at V and 0 bases at J, leaving 9 bases unmatched. The CDR3, as DNA: TGTGCCAGCAGCTTATGGGCTAGCGGGGCTCCTAGCACAGATACGCAGTATTTT. This encodes CASSLWASGAPSTDTQYF.

To note about this clone: Different DNA sequences within this sample yield the same CDR3. V usage is TRBV7-3 and J usage is TRBJ2-7, with TRBD1 matching over 10 bases. CDR1 is SGHTA, CDR2 FQGTGA, per germline. Germline trimming cut 6 bases from V and 2 bases from J; bases unmatched to any gene: 4. CDR3 size: 14 residues. For the CDR3, the DNA is TGTGCCAGCAGTGTTGACAGGGGGCCCTACGAGCAGTACTTC. Its translation is CASSVDRGPYEQYF. Combining the CDR3 with reference TRBV7-3 and TRBJ2-7 gives the whole variable domain GAGVSQTPSNKVTEKGKYVELRCDPISGHTALYWYRQSLGQGPEFLIYFQGTGAADDSGLPNDRFFAVRPEGSVSTLKIQRTERGDSAVYLCASSVDRGPYEQYFGPGTRLTVT.

J is TRBJ2-3 and V is TRBV11-2; no definite D call. V was cut by 2 bases and J by 6 bases, with 12 bases left in between. The CDR3 totals 14 residues. Looked up from germline, CDR1 is SGHAT and CDR2 is FQNNGV. In DNA, the CDR3 is TGTGCCAGCAGCTTACACCCGTCTCGGGATACGCAGTATTTT. Protein product: CASSLHPSRDTQYF.

The gene calls are TRBV9 and TRBJ2-7, with TRBD1 matching over 7 bases. The CDR3 has 15 residues. Per the germline V gene, CDR1 is SGDLS and CDR2 is YYNGEE. V lost 0 bases, J lost 2 bases, and 5 bases stayed unmatched. The CDR3 nucleotides are TGTGCCAGCAGCGTAGAGGGGGCTGGGCCCTACGAGCAGTACTTC. Amino acids: CASSVEGAGPYEQYF.

This sequence joins TRBV4-3 and TRBJ2-2; TRBD2 agrees at 8 bases. This CDR3 has 16 amino acids. Germline lookup yields CDR1 LGHNA and CDR2 YSLEER. With 0 bases clipped from V and 1 base from J, the junction kept 1 base outside the gene matches. The DNA of the CDR3 is TGCGCCAGCAGCCAAGACCTAGCGGGGAACACCGGGGAGCTGTTTTTT. Protein product: CASSQDLAGNTGELFF.

V and J are TRBV9 and TRBJ1-1; TRBD1 agrees at 8 bases. Trimming cost V 0 bases and J 5 bases; bases outside gene matches: 12. CDR3 length: 17 amino acids. Germline V gene data show CDR1 as SGDLS and CDR2 as YYNGEE. The CDR3 coding sequence is TGTGCCAGCAGCGTAGGAGGGTCAGGGGGCGGATGGACTGAAGCTTTCTTT. It translates to CASSVGGSGGGWTEAFF.

The V and J genes are TRBV7-2 and TRBJ1-5; 7 bases match TRBD1. The V gene's germline CDR1 is SGHTA and CDR2 FQGNSA. V shed 5 bases and J 4 bases; nucleotides not matched to a gene: 5. The CDR3 is 14 amino acids. In DNA, the CDR3 is TGTGCCAGCAGCCGGACAGGAAAAAATCAGCCCCAGCATTTT. This codes for CASSRTGKNQPQHF.

The rearrangement joins TRBV30 to TRBJ2-7; D ambiguous. The CDR3 extends over 11 amino acids. Trimming left V 2 bases short and J 5 bases short, with 7 bases between. Germline V CDR1 and CDR2: GTSNPN, SVGIG (reference sequence). The CDR3 DNA is TGTGCCTGGAGTCTATCCCACGAGCAGTACTTC. It specifies CAWSLSHEQYF.

The chain combines TRBV9 with TRBJ1-2; D remains ambiguous. The CDR3 is 15 residues long. CDR1 is SGDLS and CDR2 is YYNGEE in the germline V gene. Trimming left V 0 bases short and J 0 bases short, with 9 bases between. The CDR3 DNA reads as TGTGCCAGCAGCGTAGGGGCCGACCCTAACTATGGCTACACCTTC. Protein sequence: CASSVGADPNYGYTF.

V usage is TRBV20-1 and J usage is TRBJ1-3; no clear D. CDR3 length: 11 residues. Germline values: CDR1 DFQATT, CDR2 SNEGSKA (reference sequence). Trimming removed 6 bases from V and 2 bases from J, with 5 bases in between. CDR3 DNA sequence: TGCAGTGCCCGGGCTGGAAACACCATATATTTT. Protein product: CSARAGNTIYF.

The J gene is TRBJ1-1, the V gene TRBV5-1; TRBD1 matches at 7 bases. Germline CDR1 is SGHRS and CDR2 is YFSETQ. V shed 1 base and J 2 bases; nucleotides not matched to a gene: 8. The CDR3 runs to 16 residues. The CDR3 nucleotides are TGCGCCAGCAGCTTGTCCGGGACAGACGGTAACACTGAAGCTTTCTTT. Protein: CASSLSGTDGNTEAFF.

The chain couples TRBV9 to TRBJ1-5, with no clear D. CDR3 length: 14 amino acids. The germline V gene has CDR1 SGDLS and CDR2 YYNGEE. V lost 3 bases, J lost 7 bases, and 14 bases lay in between. CDR3 sequence: CASSGASANQPQHF. The CDR3 bases are TGTGCCAGCAGCGGTGCGAGCGCAAACCAGCCCCAGCATTTT. The complete variable domain, with remaining parts taken from reference TRBV9 and TRBJ1-5, reads DSGVTQTPKHLITATGQRVTLRCSPRSGDLSVYWYQQSLDQGLQFLIQYYNGEERAKGNILERFSAQQFPDLHSELNLSSLELGDSALYFCASSGASANQPQHFGDGTRLSIL.